Sequencing of this T cell receptor beta chain was carried out in a study of patients and donors after allogeneic stem cell transplantation. Germline CDR1 reads GTSNPN; CDR2 reads SVGIG (reference sequence). The germline V and J ends were trimmed by 4 bases and 2 bases, with 15 bases remaining between them. CDR3 length equals 14 residues. This clonotype has just one count. A single record per CDR3 protein comes from TCRdb applying MiXCR to the RT-PCR reads. The sample comprises hundreds of thousands of distinct CDR3 sequences, roughly 17% of which are singletons, and roughly 7.2% rests with the top ten.

J is TRBJ2-7 and V is TRBV30, with a weak D call TRBD1 (5 bases). This sequence was found in a human donor who was either an allogeneic HSCT recipient or a stem cell or donor lymphocyte infusion donor (not recorded which). It is not recorded whose cells these are; they may come from a transplant donor. The material sequenced was blood, either unsorted or a sorted T cell fraction (not recorded which). CDR3 protein: CAWNTGGPPYEQYF. The CDR3 DNA follows: TGTGCCTGGAATACAGGCGGACCCCCCTACGAGCAGTACTTC.